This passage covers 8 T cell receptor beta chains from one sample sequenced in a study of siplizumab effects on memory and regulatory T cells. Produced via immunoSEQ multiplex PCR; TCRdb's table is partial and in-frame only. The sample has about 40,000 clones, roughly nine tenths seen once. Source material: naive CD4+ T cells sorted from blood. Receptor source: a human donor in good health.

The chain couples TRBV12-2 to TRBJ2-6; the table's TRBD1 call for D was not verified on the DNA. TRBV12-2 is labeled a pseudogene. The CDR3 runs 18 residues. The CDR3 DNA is TGTGCAAGTCGCTTAGCTTGGGGCTCGAAATCTGGGGCCAACGTCCTGACTTTC. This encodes CASRLAWGSKSGANVLTF.

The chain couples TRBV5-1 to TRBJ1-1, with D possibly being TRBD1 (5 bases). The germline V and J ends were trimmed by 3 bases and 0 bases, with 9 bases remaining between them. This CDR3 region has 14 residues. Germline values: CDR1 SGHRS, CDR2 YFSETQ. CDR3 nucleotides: TGCGCCAGCAGCTGGGACGGCCTGAACACTGAAGCTTTCTTT. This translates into CASSWDGLNTEAFF.

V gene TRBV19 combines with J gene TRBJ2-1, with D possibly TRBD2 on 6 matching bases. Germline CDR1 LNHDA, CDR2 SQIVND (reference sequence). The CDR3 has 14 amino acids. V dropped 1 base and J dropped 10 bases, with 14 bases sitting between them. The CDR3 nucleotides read TGTGCCAGTAGTATAGCGGGAGTAAGTTCGGAGCAGTTCTTC. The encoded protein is CASSIAGVSSEQFF. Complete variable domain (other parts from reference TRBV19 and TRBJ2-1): DGGITQSPKYLFRKEGQNVTLSCEQNLNHDAMYWYRQDPGQGLRLIYYSQIVNDFQKGDIAEGYSVSREKKESFPLTVTSAQKNPTAFYLCASSIAGVSSEQFFGPGTRLTVL.

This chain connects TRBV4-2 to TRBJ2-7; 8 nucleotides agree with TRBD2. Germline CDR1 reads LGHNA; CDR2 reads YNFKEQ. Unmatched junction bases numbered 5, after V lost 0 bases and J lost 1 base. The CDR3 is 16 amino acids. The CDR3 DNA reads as TGTGCCAGCAGCCAAGATGGTACTAGCGGATCCTACGAGCAGTACTTC. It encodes CASSQDGTSGSYEQYF.

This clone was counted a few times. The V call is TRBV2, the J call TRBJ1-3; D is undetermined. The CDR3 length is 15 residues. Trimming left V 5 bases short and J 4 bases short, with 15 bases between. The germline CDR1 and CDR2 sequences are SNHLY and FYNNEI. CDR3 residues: CASSPGAAFGNTIYF. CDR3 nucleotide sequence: TGTGCCAGCAGTCCCGGCGCTGCGTTCGGAAACACCATATATTTT. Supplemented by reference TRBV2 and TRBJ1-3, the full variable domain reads EPEVTQTPSHQVTQMGQEVILRCVPISNHLYFYWYRQILGQKVEFLVSFYNNEISEKSEIFDDQFSVERPDGSNFTLKIRSTKLEDSAMYFCASSPGAAFGNTIYFGEGSWLTVV.

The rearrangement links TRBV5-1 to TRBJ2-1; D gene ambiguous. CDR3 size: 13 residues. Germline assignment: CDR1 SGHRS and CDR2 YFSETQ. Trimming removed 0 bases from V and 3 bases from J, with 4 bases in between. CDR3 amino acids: CASSLDYYNEQFF. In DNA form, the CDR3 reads TGCGCCAGCAGCTTGGACTACTACAATGAGCAGTTCTTC.

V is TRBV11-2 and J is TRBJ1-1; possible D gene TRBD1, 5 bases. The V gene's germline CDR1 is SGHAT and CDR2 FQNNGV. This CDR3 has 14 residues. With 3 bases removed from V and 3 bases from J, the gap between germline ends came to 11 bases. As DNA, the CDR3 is TGTGCCAGCAGCTTTCGGGGGAATCACACTGAAGCTTTCTTT. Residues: CASSFRGNHTEAFF. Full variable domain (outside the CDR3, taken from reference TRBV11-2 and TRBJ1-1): EAGVAQSPRYKIIEKRQSVAFWCNPISGHATLYWYQQILGQGPKLLIQFQNNGVVDDSQLPKDRFSAERLKGVDSTLKIQPAKLEDSAVYLCASSFRGNHTEAFFGQGTRLTVV.

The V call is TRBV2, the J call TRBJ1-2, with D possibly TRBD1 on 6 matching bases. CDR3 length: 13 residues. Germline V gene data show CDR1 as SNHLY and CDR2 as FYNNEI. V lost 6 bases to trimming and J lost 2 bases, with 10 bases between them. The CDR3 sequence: CASRGDRNYGYTF. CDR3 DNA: TGTGCCAGCAGGGGTGACAGGAACTATGGCTACACCTTC.